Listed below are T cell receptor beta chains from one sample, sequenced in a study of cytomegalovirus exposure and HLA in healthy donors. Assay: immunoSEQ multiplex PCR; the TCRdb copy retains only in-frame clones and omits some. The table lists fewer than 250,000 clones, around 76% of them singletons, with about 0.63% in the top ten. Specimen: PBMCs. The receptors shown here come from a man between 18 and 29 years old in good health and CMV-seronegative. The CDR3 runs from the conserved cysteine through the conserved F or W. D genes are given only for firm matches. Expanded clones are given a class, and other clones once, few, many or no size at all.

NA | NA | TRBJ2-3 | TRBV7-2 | CASSLFMDTQYF | TGTGCCAGCAGCTTATTTATGGATACGCAGTATTTT
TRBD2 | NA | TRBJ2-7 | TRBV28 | CASTTGSGRSYEQYF | TGTGCCAGCACCACTGGAAGCGGGAGGTCCTACGAGCAGTACTTC
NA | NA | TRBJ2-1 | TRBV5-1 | CASSLVGQHNEQFF | TGCGCCAGCAGCTTGGTCGGACAGCACAATGAGCAGTTCTTC
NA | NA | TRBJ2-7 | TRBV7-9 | CASSLGQDPYEQYF | TGTGCCAGCAGCTTAGGACAGGACCCCTACGAGCAGTACTTC
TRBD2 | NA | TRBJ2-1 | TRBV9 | CASSVDLAGTYNEQFF | TGTGCCAGCAGCGTAGATCTAGCGGGAACCTACAATGAGCAGTTCTTC
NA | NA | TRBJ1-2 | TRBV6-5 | CASSLTDSGYTF | TGTGCCAGCAGTCTAACGGACTCAGGCTACACCTTC
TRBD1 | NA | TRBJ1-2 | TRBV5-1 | CASSYGWDSGGYTF | TGCGCCAGCAGCTATGGCTGGGACAGTGGCGGCTACACCTTC
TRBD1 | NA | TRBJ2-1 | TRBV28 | CASSRTGTGVGSYNEQFF | TGTGCCAGCAGCCGCACCGGGACAGGGGTTGGGTCCTACAATGAGCAGTTCTTC
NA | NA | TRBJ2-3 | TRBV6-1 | CASSGPLAQPTDTQYF | TGTGCCAGCAGTGGGCCTCTAGCGCAACCCACAGATACGCAGTATTTT
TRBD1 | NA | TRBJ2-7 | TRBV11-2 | CASSSTDRGLYEQYF | TGTGCCAGCAGCTCCACGGACAGGGGGCTTTACGAGCAGTACTTC
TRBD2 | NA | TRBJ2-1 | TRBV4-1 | CASSPSGAGTSGRVNEQFF | TGCGCCAGCAGCCCTTCGGGGGCGGGGACTAGCGGGAGGGTCAATGAGCAGTTCTTC
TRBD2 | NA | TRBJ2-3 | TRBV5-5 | CASSIGTSVRGDTQYF | TGTGCCAGCAGCATCGGGACTAGCGTGAGGGGAGATACGCAGTATTTT
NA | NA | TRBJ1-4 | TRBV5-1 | CASSELGLMKKLFF | TGCGCCAGCAGCGAACTAGGCTTAATGAAAAAACTGTTTTTT
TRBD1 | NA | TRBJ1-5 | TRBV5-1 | CASSPGDRGYQPQHF | TGCGCCAGCAGCCCGGGGGACAGGGGATATCAGCCCCAGCATTTT
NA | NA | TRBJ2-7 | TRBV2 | CASSEGVFGEQYF | TGTGCCAGCAGTGAAGGAGTCTTTGGCGAGCAGTACTTC
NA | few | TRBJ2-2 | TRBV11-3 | CASSQILGELFF | TGTGCCAGCAGCCAAATACTAGGAGAGCTGTTTTTT
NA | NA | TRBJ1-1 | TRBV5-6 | CASSLDGGGGTEAFF | TGTGCCAGCAGCTTGGACGGCGGCGGAGGGACTGAAGCTTTCTTT